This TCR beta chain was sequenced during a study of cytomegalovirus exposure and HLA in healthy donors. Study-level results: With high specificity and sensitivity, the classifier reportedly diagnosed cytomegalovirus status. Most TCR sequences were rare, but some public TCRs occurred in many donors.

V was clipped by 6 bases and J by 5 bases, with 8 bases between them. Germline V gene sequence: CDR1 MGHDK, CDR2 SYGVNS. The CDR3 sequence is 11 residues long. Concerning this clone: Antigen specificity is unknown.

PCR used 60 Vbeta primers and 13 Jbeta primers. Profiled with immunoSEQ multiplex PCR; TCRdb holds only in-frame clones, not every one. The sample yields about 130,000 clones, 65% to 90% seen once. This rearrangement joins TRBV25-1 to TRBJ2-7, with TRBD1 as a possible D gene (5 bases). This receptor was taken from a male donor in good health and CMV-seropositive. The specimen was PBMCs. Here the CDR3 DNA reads TGTGCCAGCAGAGGGGCCCACGAGCAGTACTTC. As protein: CASRGAHEQYF.